This T cell receptor (beta chain) was captured by sequencing in a study of glioma-infiltrating T cells after dendritic cell vaccination. Study background: The vaccine used monocyte-derived dendritic cells pulsed overnight with autologous tumor lysate.

This clone was seen more than once but under ten times. Regarding time point: after dendritic cell vaccination, including at tumor progression/relapse. Profiled with immunoSEQ multiplex PCR; TCRdb holds only in-frame clones, not every one. The sample lists some 10,000 clones, roughly 77% occurring once. Germline trimming cut 3 bases from V and 11 bases from J; bases unmatched to any gene: 4. The CDR3 covers 11 residues. From germline, CDR1 is GTSNPN and CDR2 SVGIG (reference sequence). V usage is TRBV30 and J usage is TRBJ1-1; 9 positions agree with TRBD1. The sequencing here drew on blood, taken after dendritic cell vaccination. This TCR was sampled from a human donor with glioblastoma. In DNA, the CDR3 is TGTGCCTGGAGACAGGGGGCGAGGGCTTTCTTT. The encoded protein is CAWRQGARAFF.